The rows below give T cell receptor beta chains drawn from one sample of a study of Ad26.COV2.S vaccination and SARS-CoV-2 variants. Assay used: immunoSEQ multiplex PCR; TCRdb lists only in-frame clones, some missing. The sample has more than 400,000 clones, around 90% seen once; the top ten hold about 4.5%. The sample in question was peripheral blood, obtained in a trial of Ad26.COV2.S vaccine versus placebo. The receptor set was obtained from a person between 18 and 59 years old who received the Ad26.COV2.S COVID-19 vaccine or a placebo. Both conserved end residues are trimmed from each CDR3.

CDR3	J	V
ASSYRGREMSETQY	TRBJ2-5	TRBV6-5
AWSTQGWGNTGELF	TRBJ2-2	TRBV30
ASSGSRDSFTDTQY	TRBJ2-3	TRBV9
ASSVWDRGWDTEAF	TRBJ1-1	TRBV5-6
ASFQIPSGEREGYEQY	TRBJ2-7	TRBV9
ASHPIKELRFPGELF	TRBJ2-2	TRBV28
ASSFLANKETQY	TRBJ2-5	TRBV27
ASSPPPQGNTEAF	TRBJ1-1	TRBV3-1/TRBV3-2
ASRLGAGQTYNEQF	TRBJ2-1	TRBV7-9
ASSYGPTEYYEQY	TRBJ2-7	TRBV6-2/TRBV6-3
ASSIGGTSYGYT	TRBJ1-2	TRBV28
AISKGQGTDTQY	TRBJ2-3	TRBV10-3
ASSPGGSNQPQH	TRBJ1-5	TRBV19
ATQFLWERGNNEQF	TRBJ2-1	TRBV28
ASSYQAAYNEQF	TRBJ2-1	TRBV6-6
ASSFGTGGSYEQY	TRBJ2-7	TRBV5-6
ASSRKTGPDTQY	TRBJ2-3	TRBV19
ASSPIRGSNQPQH	TRBJ1-5	TRBV18
ASSERRGYGYT	TRBJ1-2	TRBV25-1
ASSPDAYYEQY	TRBJ2-7	TRBV12-3/TRBV12-4
ASSWLPGPTGNTIY	TRBJ1-3	TRBV7-2
ASSFSGQGRDYGYT	TRBJ1-2	TRBV27
ASSEKNRLDQPQH	TRBJ1-5	TRBV2
ASSLGARPRNPLYEQY	TRBJ2-7	TRBV7-2
ASRWDRGAEAF	TRBJ1-1	TRBV27
ASSPGRAPSDGYT	TRBJ1-2	TRBV18
ASSSLENYGYT	TRBJ1-2	TRBV28
SARAGREQY	TRBJ2-7	TRBV20-1